This TCR beta chain stems from a study of cytomegalovirus exposure and HLA in healthy donors. Study findings and constraints: Three CMV-associated chains proved CMV antigen-specific in vitro.

As to this clone: Its antigen is not known.

The PCR contained 60 Vbeta and 13 Jbeta primers. Sequencing used immunoSEQ multiplex PCR; TCRdb keeps in-frame clones, though not all of them. The table shows some 150,000 clones, with roughly 80% occurring only once. The CDR3 consists of 17 residues. Germline V CDR1 and CDR2: LGHNA, YNFKEQ. V was pared by 3 bases and J by 10 bases, with 18 bases of the junction left unmatched. The receptor comes from a man under 40 in good health and CMV-seronegative. Input material: PBMCs. This chain uses TRBV4-2 with TRBJ2-3, with 8 bases aligning to TRBD2. The CDR3 loop reads CASSQAGAGGPPGAQYF. For the CDR3, the DNA is TGTGCCAGCAGCCAGGCTGGGGCGGGGGGCCCGCCCGGTGCGCAGTATTTT.